This T cell receptor beta chain came from a study of blood T cell repertoires in COVID-19. Study as a whole: The study drew acute and convalescent COVID-19 samples from the United States, Italy and Spain. T cells, B-cell-depleted T cells, or PBMCs supplied cDNA or gDNA.

Germline V gene data show CDR1 as MNHNY and CDR2 as SVGAGI (reference sequence). Trimming pared 6 bases from V and 8 bases from J, leaving 11 bases between. This CDR3 spans 12 amino acids. Sequencing was performed with immunoSEQ multiplex PCR; in TCRdb, only in-frame clones are kept and a portion is missing. The sample records under 150,000 clones, about 85% being singletons. This TCR was recovered from a human donor in a cohort sampled during active COVID-19. The sequenced sample consisted of peripheral blood. The chain joins TRBV6-6 to TRBJ2-1; D unresolved. This CDR3 reads CASSPRGDEQFF. Here the CDR3 DNA reads TGTGCCAGCAGCCCTAGAGGCGATGAGCAGTTCTTC.